Presented here are 32 T cell receptor beta chains from one specimen sequenced in a study of PD-L1 blockade in urothelial cancer. Sequencing was performed with immunoSEQ multiplex PCR; in TCRdb, only in-frame clones are kept and a portion is missing. The sample lists approximately 39,000 clones, around 89% occurring once. The sequencing here drew on PBMCs, taken around atezolizumab (anti-PD-L1) treatment. These receptors were collected from a man in his sixties with urothelial cancer.

The chain combines TRBV5-1 with TRBJ1-4, with TRBD1 matching over 8 bases. CDR3 length: 15 amino acids. V was pared by 4 bases and J by 3 bases, with 5 bases of the junction left unmatched. From germline, CDR1 is SGHRS and CDR2 YFSETQ. CDR3 residues: CASSRETGANEKLFF. CDR3 in DNA: TGCGCCAGCAGCCGCGAGACAGGGGCTAATGAAAAACTGTTTTTT.

The chain carries TRBV7-9 and TRBJ2-7; D ambiguous. The CDR3 loop spans 11 amino acids. Trimming cost V 5 bases and J 5 bases, with 7 bases left between them. CDR1 is SEHNR and CDR2 is FQNEAQ in the germline V gene (reference sequence). DNA for the CDR3: TGTGCCAGCAGCCATCGCGACGAGCAGTACTTC. Protein sequence: CASSHRDEQYF.

The chain combines TRBV5-1 with TRBJ2-2; no clear D. CDR3 length: 14 amino acids. Germline CDR1 and CDR2: SGHRS and YFSETQ. V dropped 5 bases and J dropped 5 bases, with 13 bases sitting between them. The CDR3 nucleotides are TGCGCCAGCAGGGTGGGCGCGTCAACCGGGGAGCTGTTTTTT. Amino acid sequence: CASRVGASTGELFF.

Concerning this clone: A junction end diverges from the germline sequence, so it may reflect a read error. V usage is TRBV7-7 and J usage is TRBJ2-1; 7 nucleotides align to TRBD2. Looked up from germline, CDR1 is SSHAT and CDR2 is FNYEAQ (reference sequence). The length of the CDR3 is 16 residues. The CDR3 sequence: CASSFLVGGGLDEQFF. The DNA for the CDR3 is TGTGCTAGCAGCTTCCTTGTCGGGGGAGGGTTAGATGAGCAGTTCTTC.

This chain uses TRBV27 with TRBJ2-3, with a possible D match to TRBD2 (6 bases). CDR1 and CDR2 (germline): MNHEY, SMNVEV (reference sequence). CDR3 length: 15 amino acids. Trimming removed 4 bases at V and 5 bases at J, with 16 bases between. CDR3 DNA: TGTGCCAGCAGTTCGCGGGACTTGGGTAAAGATACGCAGTATTTT. Amino acid sequence: CASSSRDLGKDTQYF.

The rearrangement links TRBV7-2 to TRBJ2-3, with D hard to call. This CDR3 is built from 14 residues. Germline-derived CDR1 and CDR2 are SGHTA and FQGNSA. Trimming left V 6 bases short and J 2 bases short, with 12 bases between. The CDR3 DNA reads as TGTGCCAGCAGTCCGGGTCACCACACAGATACGCAGTATTTT. The encoded protein is CASSPGHHTDTQYF.

The chain employs TRBV19 and TRBJ1-5; the D is unclear. Germline V lookup: CDR1 LNHDA, CDR2 SQIVND (reference sequence). The CDR3 is 14 amino acids. Trimming took 4 bases from V and 10 from J, leaving 17 bases between them. The CDR3 bases are TGTGCCAGTAGTACTCTGGACGGGAACAGCCCCCAGCATTTT. Its translation: CASSTLDGNSPQHF. Using reference TRBV19 and TRBJ1-5 for the parts outside the CDR3, the full variable domain is DGGITQSPKYLFRKEGQNVTLSCEQNLNHDAMYWYRQDPGQGLRLIYYSQIVNDFQKGDIAEGYSVSREKKESFPLTVTSAQKNPTAFYLCASSTLDGNSPQHFGDGTRLSIL.

The gene calls are TRBV5-5 and TRBJ2-4; TRBD2 is a possible D gene (7 bases). The germline CDR1 and CDR2 sequences are SGHKS and YYEKEE (reference sequence). Trimming cost V 3 bases and J 6 bases, with 19 bases left between them. The CDR3 runs to 16 residues. Written as DNA, the CDR3 is TGTGCCAGCAGCTCCGACTGGGCGGGGGCGAGAAACATTCAGTACTTC. This gives the protein CASSSDWAGARNIQYF.

The chain joins TRBV2 to TRBJ2-7, with D maybe TRBD1 (6 bases). Deletions cut 3 bases from V and 6 bases from J, with 9 bases between. The CDR3 length is 12 residues. Germline assignment: CDR1 SNHLY and CDR2 FYNNEI. The CDR3 DNA is TGTGCCAGCAGTGACACAGGGAGCGAGCAGTACTTC. Translating it yields CASSDTGSEQYF.

The genes are TRBV6-5 and TRBJ1-1, with 11 positions matching TRBD1. V gave up 0 bases and J gave up 10 bases; unmatched junction bases: 10. CDR1 is MNHEY, CDR2 SVGAGI, per germline. This CDR3 has 16 amino acids. The CDR3 protein is CASSYSGQGASGGAFF. The CDR3 DNA sequence: TGTGCCAGCAGTTACTCAGGACAGGGGGCAAGTGGTGGAGCTTTCTTT.

This chain connects TRBV19 to TRBJ2-1; no clear D. V dropped 4 bases and J dropped 0 bases, with 4 bases sitting between them. From germline, CDR1 is LNHDA and CDR2 SQIVND (reference sequence). This CDR3 is 13 amino acids long. CDR3 in DNA: TGTGCCAGTAGTACCGGCTCCTACAATGAGCAGTTCTTC. Its translation: CASSTGSYNEQFF.

CDR3 region: CASSYQAGSYNEQFF. DNA for the CDR3: TGTGCCAGCAGTTACCAAGCGGGGTCCTACAATGAGCAGTTCTTC. The chain joins TRBV6-5 to TRBJ2-1, with 7 bases that match TRBD2. The germline gives CDR1 MNHEY, CDR2 SVGAGI. The CDR3 is made up of 15 amino acids. V lost 2 bases and J lost 1; bases outside the gene matches: 2.

The rearrangement links TRBV7-9 to TRBJ2-5; D might be TRBD2 (5 bases). CDR1 SEHNR and CDR2 FQNEAQ come from the germline V gene (reference sequence). Trimming stripped 5 bases from V and 3 bases from J, with 10 bases between. The CDR3 is made up of 13 amino acids. CDR3 in DNA: TGTGCCAGCAGCCGAGGGTCTGAAGAGACCCAGTACTTC. Protein: CASSRGSEETQYF.

V gene TRBV7-2 combines with J gene TRBJ2-5; tentatively, D is TRBD2 (5 bases). V was trimmed by 2 bases and J by 5 bases, leaving 12 bases between them. The germline CDR1 and CDR2 sequences are SGHTA and FQGNSA. The CDR3 is 14 residues long. The DNA for the CDR3 is TGTGCCAGCAGCTTACGCGGGTGGCTGGAGACCCAGTACTTC. Translation: CASSLRGWLETQYF. Full variable domain (missing parts from reference TRBV7-2 and TRBJ2-5): GAGVSQSPSNKVTEKGKDVELRCDPISGHTALYWYRQSLGQGLEFLIYFQGNSAPDKSGLPSDRFSAERTGGSVSTLTIQRTQQEDSAVYLCASSLRGWLETQYFGPGTRLLVL.

The rearrangement links TRBV5-4 to TRBJ2-3; 7 nucleotides agree with TRBD2. CDR3 length: 15 amino acids. The germline CDR1 and CDR2 sequences are SGHNT and YYREEE (reference sequence). V was pared by 0 bases and J by 4 bases, with 5 bases of the junction left unmatched. The CDR3 region is CASSLEGGKSDTQYF. CDR3 nucleotides: TGTGCCAGCAGCTTGGAGGGAGGGAAATCAGATACGCAGTATTTT. The entire variable domain, with the rest obtained from reference TRBV5-4 and TRBJ2-3, is as follows: ETGVTQSPTHLIKTRGQQVTLRCSSQSGHNTVSWYQQALGQGPQFIFQYYREEENGRGNFPPRFSGLQFPNYSSELNVNALELDDSALYLCASSLEGGKSDTQYFGPGTRLTVL.

This clone appeared a few times. The V gene is TRBV6-1, the J gene TRBJ2-7; 10 bases agree with TRBD1. There are 14 residues in the CDR3. Germline CDR1 and CDR2: MNHNS and SASEGT. V shed 7 bases, J shed 4 bases, and the junction held 7 bases outside the gene matches. The CDR3: CASTLGGQGYEQYF. The CDR3 coding sequence is TGTGCCAGCACCCTGGGGGGACAGGGGTACGAGCAGTACTTC.

The gene calls are TRBV5-6 and TRBJ1-5; D possibly corresponds to TRBD1 (5 bases). V was trimmed by 1 base and J by 5 bases, leaving 13 bases between them. The length of the CDR3 is 15 residues. Per germline, CDR1 SGHDT and CDR2 YYEEEE. The CDR3 loop is CASSLWPGHDQPQHF. The DNA for the CDR3 is TGTGCCAGCAGCTTGTGGCCAGGACATGATCAGCCCCAGCATTTT.

This chain links TRBV13 with TRBJ2-7; 7 positions match TRBD2. Per germline, CDR1 PRHDT and CDR2 FYEKMQ (reference sequence). This CDR3 comprises 15 residues. The junction had 6 bases not matched to a gene; V was cut back by 1 base and J by 3 bases. Written as DNA, the CDR3 is TGTGCCAGCAGCTTAGAAGGGTCTAGCGGCTACGAGCAGTACTTC. Translation: CASSLEGSSGYEQYF.

The chain combines TRBV4-2 with TRBJ2-5; 7 nucleotides align to TRBD1. Germline assignment: CDR1 LGHNA and CDR2 YNFKEQ. V was pared by 1 base and J by 4 bases, with 9 bases of the junction left unmatched. This CDR3 has 16 amino acids. The chain's CDR3 is CASSQVGQAEGETQYF. CDR3 DNA sequence: TGTGCCAGCAGCCAAGTCGGACAGGCCGAAGGAGAGACCCAGTACTTC.

This clone appeared once. The chain has TRBV11-2 and TRBJ2-7; D is unresolved. This CDR3 comprises 15 residues. V dropped 4 bases and J dropped 1 base, with 14 bases sitting between them. Germline CDR1 reads SGHAT; CDR2 reads FQNNGV. The CDR3 region has the DNA TGTGCCAGCAGCTCCCGGCTAGTAGGTTCCTACGAGCAGTACTTC. It codes for CASSSRLVGSYEQYF.

This clone was observed a single time. This chain links TRBV7-9 with TRBJ2-7, with 9 bases that match TRBD2. The germline V gene encodes CDR1 SEHNR and CDR2 FQNEAQ (reference sequence). The CDR3 spans 14 residues. J was trimmed by 4 bases and V by 5 bases; bases with no gene match: 6. In nucleotides, the CDR3 is TGTGCCAGCAGCGGCGTGGCGGGAGGGTACGAGCAGTACTTC. Translating gives CASSGVAGGYEQYF.

V is TRBV19 and J is TRBJ2-2; 7 bases line up with TRBD2. The V segment lost 4 bases and the J segment 1 base; nucleotides outside the gene matches: 0. Per germline, CDR1 LNHDA and CDR2 SQIVND (reference sequence). CDR3 length equals 14 residues. In nucleotides, the CDR3 is TGTGCCAGTAGTAGCGGGAGGAACACCGGGGAGCTGTTTTTT. This gives the protein CASSSGRNTGELFF.

The rearrangement joins TRBV5-4 to TRBJ2-2; 10 bases agree with TRBD2. The CDR3 contains 18 residues. Losses at the gene ends were 4 bases for V and 1 base for J; bases not matched to a gene: 10. The germline CDR1 and CDR2 sequences are SGHNT and YYREEE (reference sequence). The CDR3 loop reads CASSLGLASPQNTGELFF. In nucleotides, the CDR3 is TGTGCCAGCAGCCTGGGACTAGCGAGCCCTCAGAACACCGGGGAGCTGTTTTTT.

This chain joins TRBV5-1 and TRBJ1-2; 7 nucleotides match TRBD1. V trimming: 4 bases; J trimming: 5 bases; junction bases outside the gene matches: 11. The CDR3 totals 15 residues. Germline V CDR1 and CDR2: SGHRS, YFSETQ. Here the CDR3 DNA reads TGCGCCAGCAGCGAGACCGTTGGGACAGTGTATGGCTACACCTTC. It is translated as CASSETVGTVYGYTF.

This sequence joins TRBV5-5 and TRBJ2-5; the match to TRBD1 covers 9 bases. This CDR3 has 14 amino acids. From germline, CDR1 is SGHKS and CDR2 YYEKEE (reference sequence). V lost 4 bases and J lost 2; bases outside the gene matches: 3. The CDR3 sequence is CASSAGTGQETQYF. The DNA for the CDR3 is TGTGCCAGCAGCGCCGGGACAGGGCAAGAGACCCAGTACTTC.

This clone was detected only once. This chain uses TRBV7-2 with TRBJ2-5; 9 nucleotides match TRBD1. V was pared by 5 bases and J by 3 bases, with 7 bases of the junction left unmatched. Germline lookup yields CDR1 SGHTA and CDR2 FQGNSA. CDR3 size: 15 residues. The CDR3 here is CASSARTGVEETQYF. The CDR3 nucleotides are TGTGCCAGCAGCGCCCGGACAGGGGTCGAAGAGACCCAGTACTTC.

This clone was detected only once. The chain combines TRBV14 with TRBJ2-2; 7 nucleotides match TRBD1. Per the germline V gene, CDR1 is SGHDN and CDR2 is FVKESK. The CDR3 spans 15 residues. Unmatched junction bases numbered 6, after V lost 4 bases and J lost 4 bases. CDR3 DNA: TGTGCCAGCAGCCTCGGGACAGTTGGCACCGGGGAGCTGTTTTTT. This sequence encodes CASSLGTVGTGELFF.

J is TRBJ1-3 and V is TRBV7-6; TRBD1 might be the D (6 bases). The CDR3 runs to 17 residues. The germline V gene encodes CDR1 SGHVS and CDR2 FNYEAQ. Trimming cost V 7 bases and J 0 bases, with 19 bases left between them. The CDR3 spells CASKGSGRGLSGNTIYF. The CDR3 region has the DNA TGTGCCAGCAAGGGATCAGGGCGGGGGCTCTCTGGAAACACCATATATTTT.

A single count supports this clone. This chain uses TRBV11-1 with TRBJ2-1, with TRBD2 matching 11 bases. V was clipped by 3 bases and J by 2 bases; unmatched bases: 0. The CDR3 has 15 residues. Germline V gene data show CDR1 as SGHAT and CDR2 as FQDESV (reference sequence). The CDR3 sequence is CASSFSGGAYNEQFF. Written as DNA, the CDR3 is TGTGCCAGCAGCTTTAGCGGGGGGGCCTACAATGAGCAGTTCTTC.

V and J are TRBV28 and TRBJ1-2; D call uncertain. Germline V CDR1 and CDR2: MDHEN, SYDVKM. The CDR3 contains 16 residues. Trimming removed 6 bases at V and 4 bases at J, with 21 bases between. The CDR3 here is CASSPRDALRFYGYTF. The CDR3 nucleotides are TGTGCCAGCAGCCCCCGGGATGCCCTGAGGTTCTATGGCTACACCTTC.

The rearrangement joins TRBV6-5 to TRBJ1-5; TRBD1 agrees at 9 bases. Germline assignment: CDR1 MNHEY and CDR2 SVGAGI. The CDR3 extends over 14 amino acids. V lost 6 bases, J lost 5 bases, and 5 bases stayed unmatched. The CDR3 reads CASRPGQGHQPQHF. Written as DNA, the CDR3 is TGTGCCAGCAGGCCGGGACAGGGACATCAGCCCCAGCATTTT.

J is TRBJ1-2 and V is TRBV7-2, with D maybe TRBD1 (6 bases). V dropped 2 bases and J dropped 6 bases, with 13 bases sitting between them. This CDR3 spans 14 amino acids. CDR1 is SGHTA, CDR2 FQGNSA, per germline. The CDR3 DNA is TGTGCCAGCAGCTTAAGTCAGGGGCTCGATGGCTACACCTTC. It yields the protein CASSLSQGLDGYTF.